This TCR beta chain was obtained from a study of cytomegalovirus exposure and HLA in healthy donors. Concerning this clone itself: Its antigen is still unknown.

General study findings and limits: When a later analysis was performed, an Asian-associated ancestry cluster reportedly had fewer N-insertions than the approximately 680-donor mean. CMV serostatus alone was available as immune exposure information.

With 60 Vbeta and 13 Jbeta primers, the PCR was carried out. Libraries were prepared by immunoSEQ multiplex PCR; TCRdb keeps only in-frame clonotypes and omits some of them. This repertoire shows 150,000 to 200,000 clones, roughly four fifths found once; its top ten account for around 5%. The CDR3 has 15 amino acids. Germline V gene sequence: CDR1 GTSNPN, CDR2 SVGIG (reference sequence). The ends lost 0 bases at V and 4 bases at J; junction bases unmatched: 8. V usage is TRBV30 and J usage is TRBJ2-7; 8 nucleotides align to TRBD2. The sample taken for sequencing was PBMCs. The TCR was taken from a girl aged 5-17 years in good health and CMV-seropositive. The CDR3 DNA sequence: TGTGCCTGGAGTGTCCCGGGGGGGGCCGGTTACGAGCAGTACTTC. It translates to CAWSVPGGAGYEQYF. Based on the CDR3 plus reference TRBV30 and TRBJ2-7, the full variable domain is SQTIHQWPATLVQPVGSPLSLECTVEGTSNPNLYWYRQAAGRGLQLLFYSVGIGQISSEVPQNLSASRPQDRQFILSSKKLLLSDSGFYLCAWSVPGGAGYEQYFGPGTRLTVT.